This T cell receptor (beta chain) stems from a study of cytomegalovirus exposure and HLA in healthy donors. Use of 60 Vbeta and 13 Jbeta primers characterized the PCR. The repertoire was sequenced with immunoSEQ multiplex PCR; TCRdb's copy has only in-frame clones and lacks some. The sample records 150,000 or so clones, roughly 80% being singletons. Study findings and constraints: The authors later found HLA-associated TCR beta chains more clonally expanded than equally common others. In most subjects, TCR beta sequences reportedly gave accurate predictions of HLA-A and HLA-B alleles. Later work associated more than 15,000 TCR beta sequences with HLA alleles at 0.05 false discovery rate.

Concerning this clone: Its target is not known.

The V gene's germline CDR1 is MNHEY and CDR2 SVGAGI. V lost 5 bases to trimming and J lost 2 bases; unmatched junction nucleotides: 2. There are 14 residues in the CDR3. The V call is TRBV6-5, the J call TRBJ1-3, with TRBD1 identical over 8 bases. Material for sequencing was PBMCs. The TCR was taken from a man aged 40-50 years in good health and CMV-seronegative. The CDR3 nucleotides are TGTGCCAGCAGTCCAGGGGGCGCTGGAAACACCATATATTTT. Translation gives CASSPGGAGNTIYF.